Detailed here is one T cell receptor (beta chain). These data belong to a study of blood T cell repertoires in COVID-19. Study in general: Collection of acute and convalescent COVID-19 samples took place in the United States, Italy and Spain. T cells, B-cell-depleted T cells, or PBMCs supplied cDNA or gDNA.

V dropped 1 base and J dropped 5; count of bases not matched to a gene: 7. CDR1 LNHDA and CDR2 SQIVND come from the germline V gene (reference sequence). This CDR3 has 16 residues. Original processing notes: Amplifying reference gene primers gave estimates of nucleated cell counts. The data were produced by immunoSEQ multiplex PCR, yet TCRdb's version contains in-frame clones alone and is incomplete. V and J calls and clone size are copied from that table; D and trimming were computed from the DNA. Among 57,000 or so clones listed, 70% to 90% were seen once. The source is a human donor in a cohort sampled during active COVID-19. Sequenced: peripheral blood. The rearrangement links TRBV19 to TRBJ2-3; 9 bases are a match to TRBD2. CDR3: CASSIGVAGAEDTQYF. The CDR3 DNA reads as TGTGCCAGTAGTATAGGAGTAGCGGGAGCCGAAGATACGCAGTATTTT.